This TCR beta chain appears in the sequencing data of a study of identical twins. TCRdb independently ran MiXCR on the 5' RACE reads; one entry per CDR3 protein. This sample carries around 240,000 distinct CDR3 sequences, 10% of them seen once, and the ten largest clones take 8% to 10%. The V gene's germline CDR1 is MNHEY and CDR2 SMNVEV (reference sequence). V was clipped by 1 base and J by 11 bases, with 11 bases between them. The CDR3 length is 13 residues. Sequencing was performed on memory T cells sorted from blood. This chain uses TRBV27 with TRBJ1-4; maybe TRBD1 (5 bases). This clonotype was obtained from a man in his fifties in good health. The CDR3 spells CASSLFQGYKLFF. CDR3 DNA: TGTGCCAGCAGTTTATTCCAGGGATATAAACTGTTTTTT. Filled out from reference TRBV27 and TRBJ1-4, the complete variable domain reads EAQVTQNPRYLITVTGKKLTVTCSQNMNHEYMSWYRQDPGLGLRQIYYSMNVEVTDKGDVPEGYKVSRKEKRNFPLILESPSPNQTSLYFCASSLFQGYKLFFGSGTQLSVL.